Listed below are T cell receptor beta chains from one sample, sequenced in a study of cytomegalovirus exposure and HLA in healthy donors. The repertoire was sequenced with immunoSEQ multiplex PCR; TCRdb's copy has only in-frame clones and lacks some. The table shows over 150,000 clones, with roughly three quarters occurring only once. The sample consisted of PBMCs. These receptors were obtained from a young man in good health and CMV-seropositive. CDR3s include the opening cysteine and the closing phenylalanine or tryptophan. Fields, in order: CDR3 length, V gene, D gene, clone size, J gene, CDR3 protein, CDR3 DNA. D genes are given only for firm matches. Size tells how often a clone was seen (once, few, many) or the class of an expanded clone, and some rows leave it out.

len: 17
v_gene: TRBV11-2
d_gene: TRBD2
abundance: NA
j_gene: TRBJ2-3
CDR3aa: CASSFRGGRVFTDTQYF
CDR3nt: TGTGCCAGCAGCTTCCGTGGCGGGAGGGTATTTACAGATACGCAGTATTTT

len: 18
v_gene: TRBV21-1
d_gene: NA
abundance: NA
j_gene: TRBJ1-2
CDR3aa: CASSKVPHRGRGFYGYTF
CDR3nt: TGTGCCAGCAGCAAAGTCCCCCATCGGGGCAGGGGGTTCTATGGCTACACCTTC

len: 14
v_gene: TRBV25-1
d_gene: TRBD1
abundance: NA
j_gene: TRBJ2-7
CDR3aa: CASRGNGDRYEQYF
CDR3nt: TGTGCCAGCAGGGGCAACGGGGACAGATACGAGCAGTACTTC

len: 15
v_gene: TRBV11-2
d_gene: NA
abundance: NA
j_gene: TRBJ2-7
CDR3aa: CASSLEFGRDYEQYF
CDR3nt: TGTGCCAGCAGCTTAGAGTTTGGCAGGGACTACGAGCAGTACTTC

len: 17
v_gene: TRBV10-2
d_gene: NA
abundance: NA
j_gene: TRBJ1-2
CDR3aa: CASSENWEVGRDYGYTF
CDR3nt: TGCGCCAGCAGTGAGAATTGGGAGGTGGGGCGTGACTATGGCTACACCTTC

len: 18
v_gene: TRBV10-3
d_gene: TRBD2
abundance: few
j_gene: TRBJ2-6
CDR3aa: CAISEVLAGGSGANVLTF
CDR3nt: TGTGCCATCAGTGAGGTATTAGCGGGAGGGTCTGGGGCCAACGTCCTGACTTTC

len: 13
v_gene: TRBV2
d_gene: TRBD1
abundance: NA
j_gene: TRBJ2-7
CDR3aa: CASSGQGYDEQYF
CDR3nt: TGTGCCAGCAGTGGACAGGGGTACGACGAGCAGTACTTC

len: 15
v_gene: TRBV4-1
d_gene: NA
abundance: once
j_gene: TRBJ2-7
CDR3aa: CASSQDSGGGCEQYF
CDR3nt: TGCGCCAGCAGCCAAGATTCCGGGGGTGGGTGCGAGCAGTACTTC

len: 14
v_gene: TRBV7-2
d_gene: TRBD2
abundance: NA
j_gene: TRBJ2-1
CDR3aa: CVSSLHASGNEQFF
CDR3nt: TGTGTCAGCAGCTTACATGCTAGCGGAAATGAGCAGTTCTTC

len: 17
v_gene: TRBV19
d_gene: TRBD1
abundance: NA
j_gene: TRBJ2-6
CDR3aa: CAIISPDRGPGANVLTF
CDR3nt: TGTGCCATAATCTCACCAGACAGGGGGCCCGGGGCCAACGTCCTGACTTTC

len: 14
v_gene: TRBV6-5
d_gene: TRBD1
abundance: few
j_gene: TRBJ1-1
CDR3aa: CASRLTGEGTEAFF
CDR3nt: TGTGCCAGCAGACTGACAGGGGAGGGCACTGAAGCTTTCTTT

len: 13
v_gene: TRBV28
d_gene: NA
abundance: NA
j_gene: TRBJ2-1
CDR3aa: CASVSGGRYEQFF
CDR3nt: TGTGCCAGCGTATCGGGGGGCAGGTATGAGCAGTTCTTC

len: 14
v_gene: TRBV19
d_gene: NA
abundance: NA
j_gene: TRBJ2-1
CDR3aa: CASSISGAADEQFF
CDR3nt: TGTGCCAGTAGTATATCGGGAGCAGCGGATGAGCAGTTCTTC

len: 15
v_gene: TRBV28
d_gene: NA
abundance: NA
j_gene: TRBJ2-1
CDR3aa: CASSFVGTARYEQFF
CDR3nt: TGTGCCAGCAGTTTCGTCGGGACTGCTAGGTATGAGCAGTTCTTC

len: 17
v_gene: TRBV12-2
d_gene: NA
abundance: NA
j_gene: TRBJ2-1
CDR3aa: CASRFPVPGGYYNEQFF
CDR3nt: TGTGCAAGTCGCTTCCCCGTGCCAGGGGGCTATTACAATGAGCAGTTCTTC

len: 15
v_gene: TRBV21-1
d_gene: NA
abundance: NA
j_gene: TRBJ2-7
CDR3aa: CASSTSTPGRDEQYF
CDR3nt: TGTGCCAGCAGCACCTCTACCCCGGGTAGAGACGAGCAGTACTTC

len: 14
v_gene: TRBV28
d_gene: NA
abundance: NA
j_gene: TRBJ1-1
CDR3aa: CASSLIEENTEAFF
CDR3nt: TGTGCCAGCAGTTTAATAGAAGAGAACACTGAAGCTTTCTTT

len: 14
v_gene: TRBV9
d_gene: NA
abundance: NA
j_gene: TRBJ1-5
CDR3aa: CASSEASGNQPQHF
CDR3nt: TGTGCCAGCAGCGAAGCAAGCGGCAATCAGCCCCAGCATTTT

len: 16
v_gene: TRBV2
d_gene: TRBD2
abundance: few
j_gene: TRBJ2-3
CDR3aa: CASSPLAGPSTDTQYF
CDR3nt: TGTGCCAGCAGTCCCCTAGCGGGACCTAGCACAGATACGCAGTATTTT

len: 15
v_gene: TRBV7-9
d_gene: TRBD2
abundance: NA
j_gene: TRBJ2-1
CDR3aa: CASSSTSGSIDEQFF
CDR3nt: TGTGCCAGCAGTTCTACTAGCGGGAGTATTGATGAGCAGTTCTTC

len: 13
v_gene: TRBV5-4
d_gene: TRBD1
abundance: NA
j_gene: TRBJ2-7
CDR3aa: CASSSAQGNEQYF
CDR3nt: TGTGCCAGCAGCTCCGCACAGGGGAACGAGCAGTACTTC

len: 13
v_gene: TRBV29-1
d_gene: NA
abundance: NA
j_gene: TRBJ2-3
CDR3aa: CSVPPGGTDTQYF
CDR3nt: TGCAGCGTGCCCCCCGGTGGCACAGATACGCAGTATTTT

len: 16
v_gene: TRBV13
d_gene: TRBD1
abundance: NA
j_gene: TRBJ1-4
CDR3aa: CASSLAGTGGYEKLFF
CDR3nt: TGTGCCAGCAGCTTAGCGGGGACAGGGGGCTATGAAAAACTGTTTTTT

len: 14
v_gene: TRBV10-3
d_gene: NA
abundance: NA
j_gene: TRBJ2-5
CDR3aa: CAIKGRGGQETQYF
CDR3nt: TGTGCCATCAAGGGGAGGGGGGGGCAAGAGACCCAGTACTTC

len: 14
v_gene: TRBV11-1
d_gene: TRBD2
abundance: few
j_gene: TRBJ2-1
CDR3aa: CASSPGLAQGEQFF
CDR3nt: TGTGCCAGCAGCCCCGGACTAGCGCAAGGGGAGCAGTTCTTC

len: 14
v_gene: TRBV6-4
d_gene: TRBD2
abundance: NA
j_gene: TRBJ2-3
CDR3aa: CASRALAGGDTQYF
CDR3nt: TGTGCCAGCAGGGCTCTAGCGGGAGGAGATACGCAGTATTTT

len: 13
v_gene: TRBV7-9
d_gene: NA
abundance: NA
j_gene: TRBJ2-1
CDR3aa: CSSSLDVTAEQFF
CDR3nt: TGTTCCAGCAGCTTAGATGTAACAGCTGAGCAGTTCTTC

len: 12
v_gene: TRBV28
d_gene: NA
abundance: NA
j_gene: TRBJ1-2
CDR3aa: CASSLSSDGYTF
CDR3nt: TGTGCCAGCAGTTTATCTTCGGATGGCTACACCTTC

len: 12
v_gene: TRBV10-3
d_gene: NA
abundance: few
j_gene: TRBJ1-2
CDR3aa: CAISGGEDGYTF
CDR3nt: TGTGCCATCAGTGGGGGGGAGGATGGCTACACCTTC